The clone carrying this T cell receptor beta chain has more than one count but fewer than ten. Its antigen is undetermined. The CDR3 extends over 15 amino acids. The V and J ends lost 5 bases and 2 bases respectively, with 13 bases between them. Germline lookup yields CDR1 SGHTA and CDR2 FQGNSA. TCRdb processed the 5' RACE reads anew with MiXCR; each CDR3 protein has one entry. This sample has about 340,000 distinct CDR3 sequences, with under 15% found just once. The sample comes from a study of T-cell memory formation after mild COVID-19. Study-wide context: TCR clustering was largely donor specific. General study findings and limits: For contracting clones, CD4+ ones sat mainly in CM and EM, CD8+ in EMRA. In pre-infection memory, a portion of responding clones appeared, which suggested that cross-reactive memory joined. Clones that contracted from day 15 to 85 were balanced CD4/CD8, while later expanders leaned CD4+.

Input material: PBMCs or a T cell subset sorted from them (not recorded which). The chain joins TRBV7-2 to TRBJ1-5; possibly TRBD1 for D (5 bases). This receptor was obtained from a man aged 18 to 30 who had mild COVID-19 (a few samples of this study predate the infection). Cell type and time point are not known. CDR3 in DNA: TGTGCCAGCAGCGAGTTAGGGGTAGGCAATCAGCCCCAGCATTTT. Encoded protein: CASSELGVGNQPQHF.